The entry that follows covers one TCR beta chain sequence. Time point indicated: pre-treatment sample, taken before nivolumab and TIL therapy. The CDR3 has 13 residues. Germline-derived CDR1 and CDR2 are SGDLS and YYNGEE. V gave up 7 bases and J gave up 6 bases, with 13 bases separating them. The entry originates in a study of TIL therapy for anti-PD-1-resistant metastatic lung cancer. This was the immunoSEQ v3 assay. Each library reached 1.5 million to 2.5 million read pairs, or roughly 5-6.5 million at deep level. Assay: immunoSEQ multiplex PCR; the TCRdb copy retains only in-frame clones and omits some. The sample holds 57,000 or so clones; around 86% are singletons and the top ten take 2% to 3%.

The chain employs TRBV9 and TRBJ2-2, with D perhaps being TRBD1 or TRBD2 (5 bases each). The material sequenced was blood, taken at baseline. This TCR derives from a person aged 25-85 years with non-small cell lung cancer. As DNA, the CDR3 is TGTGCCAGCGGCAAAGGGACCTCCGGGGAGCTGTTTTTT. It yields the protein CASGKGTSGELFF.